This T cell receptor beta chain was sequenced in a study of cytomegalovirus exposure and HLA in healthy donors. CDR3 size: 15 residues. Trimming shortened V by 0 bases and J by 0 bases, and 9 bases separated the two germline ends. Germline values: CDR1 SGHKS, CDR2 YYEKEE (reference sequence). 13 Jbeta primers and 60 Vbeta primers were used for the PCR. Clones were sequenced by immunoSEQ multiplex PCR, and TCRdb holds only the in-frame ones, with some missing. The profile shows about 71,000 clones, about 70% of them singletons. Of note for this clone: Its target is not known.

Overall study results and limits: Among donors in an Asian-associated ancestry cluster, a later analysis reportedly found fewer N-insertions than the roughly 650-donor mean. What was likely a sequencing artifact was a cluster of highly shared sequence variants.

The chain links TRBV5-5 to TRBJ1-1, with D unclear. The source is a man aged 40-49 years in good health and CMV-seropositive. Sequencing was performed on PBMCs. CDR3 DNA: TGTGCCAGCAGCTTGGGATCGGTTCTGAACACTGAAGCTTTCTTT. This gives the protein CASSLGSVLNTEAFF.